This T cell receptor (beta chain) stems from a study of cytomegalovirus exposure and HLA in healthy donors. Overall study findings and caveats: The investigators catalogued 150 to 200 TCR beta chains as cytomegalovirus-associated.

The CDR3 sequence is 14 residues long. Germline V gene lookup returns CDR1 SGDLS and CDR2 YYNGEE. Trimming cost V 2 bases and J 1 base, with 9 bases left between them. As concerns this clone: Its target is unknown.

TCRdb keeps only in-frame clones here, not all; method: immunoSEQ multiplex PCR. The table lists 85,000 to 90,000 clones, approximately 96% of them singletons. The chain recombines TRBV9 with TRBJ1-1; D unresolved. The TCR comes from a man in his late teens or twenties in good health and CMV-seronegative. Sequencing used PBMCs. The chain's CDR3 is CASSVSAGNTEAFF. The CDR3 DNA is TGTGCCAGCAGCGTTTCAGCGGGGAACACTGAAGCTTTCTTT.